This T cell receptor (beta chain) originates from a study of T cell repertoires in cytomegalovirus infection. Overall study context: Newly reported HLA-C-restricted and thoroughly characterized HLA-B-restricted CMV epitopes were employed. Public TCR beta signatures provided an indication of both CMV infection and a matching HLA type. Findings and caveats of the study: Carriage of CMV together with the relevant HLA was identifiable through cumulative public TCR beta family frequency. The ex vivo response showed dominance by HLA-C-restricted CMV-specific TCR beta clonotypes.

The sample holds a few counts of this clonotype. Its antigen is still unknown. Each CDR3 protein gets one entry after TCRdb re-called the reads with MiXCR. The table lists some 920,000 distinct CDR3 sequences, about a third of them singletons. The CDR3 has 13 residues. The V end was cut by 5 bases, the J end by 5 bases, with 12 bases between. Germline assignment: CDR1 SGHDN and CDR2 FVKESK. The source of this sequence is a human donor in good health (CMV status not recorded). Some clones in this sample may be carry-over from other donors' samples. The material sequenced was cultured CD8+ T cells from PBMCs, taken from culture after CMV antigen stimulation. The chain employs TRBV14 and TRBJ1-2; no clear D gene. The DNA of the CDR3 is TGTGCCAGCAGCTCTATTCAGGCTTATGGCTACACCTTC. Encoded protein: CASSSIQAYGYTF.